Listed below are T cell receptor beta chains from one sample, sequenced in a study of blood T cells in healthy people across ages. MiXCR, applied by TCRdb to the 5' RACE reads, yields one record per CDR3 protein. The sample lists hundreds of thousands of distinct CDR3 sequences; around half were seen once. The sequenced sample was blood. The receptors shown here come from an elderly man in good health. The CDR3 runs from the conserved cysteine through the conserved F or W. D genes are given only for firm matches. Where a row states a size, it is once, few, many or the class of an expanded clone; other rows omit it.

clone_size: -; cdr3_length: 13; d_call: -; v_call: TRBV5-5; j_call: TRBJ2-1; cdr3_nt: TGTGCCAGCAGCCCAGGGAATTACAATGAGCAGTTCTTC; cdr3_aa: CASSPGNYNEQFF
clone_size: -; cdr3_length: 11; d_call: -; v_call: TRBV20-1; j_call: TRBJ2-7; cdr3_nt: TGCAGGGCTAGAGCTCAGTACGAGCAGTACTTC; cdr3_aa: CRARAQYEQYF
clone_size: -; cdr3_length: 13; d_call: -; v_call: TRBV4-1; j_call: TRBJ2-4; cdr3_nt: TGCGCCAGCTCCACGCTAGCCGAAAACATTCAGTACTTC; cdr3_aa: CASSTLAENIQYF
clone_size: -; cdr3_length: 14; d_call: TRBD2; v_call: TRBV5-1; j_call: TRBJ2-7; cdr3_nt: TGCGCCAGCAGCTTCGAGCGGGGCAACTACGAGCAGTACTTC; cdr3_aa: CASSFERGNYEQYF
clone_size: few; cdr3_length: 15; d_call: TRBD2; v_call: TRBV6-5; j_call: TRBJ2-1; cdr3_nt: TGTGCCAGCAGTTACGTCCTAGCGGGGTACAATGAGCAGTTCTTC; cdr3_aa: CASSYVLAGYNEQFF
clone_size: -; cdr3_length: 13; d_call: -; v_call: TRBV30; j_call: TRBJ1-5; cdr3_nt: TGTGCCTGGAGTGACAGGAGAAATCAGCCCCAGCATTTT; cdr3_aa: CAWSDRRNQPQHF
clone_size: many; cdr3_length: 15; d_call: TRBD1; v_call: TRBV7-2; j_call: TRBJ2-7; cdr3_nt: TGTGCCAGCAGCCAAAGGGGACAGGGCTCCTACGAGCAGTACTTC; cdr3_aa: CASSQRGQGSYEQYF
clone_size: -; cdr3_length: 15; d_call: -; v_call: TRBV7-2; j_call: TRBJ2-2; cdr3_nt: TGTGCCAGCAGCTGCCTCGTGGCGAATGCCGGGGAGCTGTTTTTT; cdr3_aa: CASSCLVANAGELFF
clone_size: many; cdr3_length: 14; d_call: -; v_call: TRBV5-1; j_call: TRBJ2-3; cdr3_nt: TGCGCCAGCAGCCCCCGGAGGGGTCCAGATACGCAGTATTTT; cdr3_aa: CASSPRRGPDTQYF
clone_size: -; cdr3_length: 16; d_call: -; v_call: TRBV24-1; j_call: TRBJ2-3; cdr3_nt: TGTGCCACCAGTGATTGGGGACGGACGAAAACAGATACGCAGTATTTT; cdr3_aa: CATSDWGRTKTDTQYF
clone_size: -; cdr3_length: 14; d_call: TRBD2; v_call: TRBV20-1; j_call: TRBJ2-1; cdr3_nt: TGCAGTGCTAGAGTGTTAGCGGGAGGTCTTGAGCAGTTCTTC; cdr3_aa: CSARVLAGGLEQFF
clone_size: -; cdr3_length: 14; d_call: -; v_call: TRBV14; j_call: TRBJ1-5; cdr3_nt: TGTGCCAGCAGCTCCTCCAGGGCGAATCAGCCCCAGCATTTT; cdr3_aa: CASSSSRANQPQHF
clone_size: once; cdr3_length: 14; d_call: -; v_call: TRBV7-2; j_call: TRBJ1-2; cdr3_nt: TGTGCCAGCAGTCGCCGGGAGCGGGACTATGGCCACACCTTC; cdr3_aa: CASSRRERDYGHTF
clone_size: -; cdr3_length: 15; d_call: TRBD2; v_call: TRBV28; j_call: TRBJ2-3; cdr3_nt: TGTGCCAGCACCAAAGGTAGCGGGATATCAGATACGCAGTATTTT; cdr3_aa: CASTKGSGISDTQYF
clone_size: -; cdr3_length: 14; d_call: TRBD2; v_call: TRBV20-1; j_call: TRBJ2-7; cdr3_nt: TGCAGTGCTAGCGACCACCGAGCGGGGTACGAGCAGTACTTC; cdr3_aa: CSASDHRAGYEQYF
clone_size: -; cdr3_length: 15; d_call: -; v_call: TRBV15; j_call: TRBJ2-3; cdr3_nt: TGTGCCACCAGCAGAGAGGGACCACGCACAGATACGCAGTATTTT; cdr3_aa: CATSREGPRTDTQYF
clone_size: -; cdr3_length: 14; d_call: -; v_call: TRBV5-1; j_call: TRBJ2-1; cdr3_nt: TGCGCCAGCAGCTCGGGTGGTCAGAACAATGAGCAGTTCTTC; cdr3_aa: CASSSGGQNNEQFF
clone_size: -; cdr3_length: 17; d_call: TRBD2; v_call: TRBV28; j_call: TRBJ2-1; cdr3_nt: TGTGCCAGCAGTTCGACTCGACTAGCGGGAGGGCACAATGAGCAGTTCTTC; cdr3_aa: CASSSTRLAGGHNEQFF
clone_size: -; cdr3_length: 14; d_call: -; v_call: TRBV20-1; j_call: TRBJ2-2; cdr3_nt: TGCAGTGCTAGTAAACGCCTGAACACCGGGGAGCTGTTTTTT; cdr3_aa: CSASKRLNTGELFF
clone_size: few; cdr3_length: 16; d_call: TRBD2; v_call: TRBV7-8; j_call: TRBJ2-5; cdr3_nt: TGTGCCAGCAGCCTTCGGACTAGCGGCTCCCAAGAGACCCAGTACTTC; cdr3_aa: CASSLRTSGSQETQYF
clone_size: -; cdr3_length: 13; d_call: -; v_call: TRBV6-4; j_call: TRBJ2-7; cdr3_nt: TGTGCCAGCAGTGAGGAAGCCCGGAGGGAGCAGTACTTC; cdr3_aa: CASSEEARREQYF
clone_size: -; cdr3_length: 13; d_call: TRBD1; v_call: TRBV5-6; j_call: TRBJ1-2; cdr3_nt: TGTGCCAGCAGAGATGGGACAGCCTATGGCTACACCTTC; cdr3_aa: CASRDGTAYGYTF
clone_size: few; cdr3_length: 17; d_call: TRBD1; v_call: TRBV7-9; j_call: TRBJ2-5; cdr3_nt: TGTGCCAGCAGCTTAAGGGGGGACAGGGGGCACCAAGAGACCCAGTACTTC; cdr3_aa: CASSLRGDRGHQETQYF
clone_size: -; cdr3_length: 13; d_call: TRBD1; v_call: TRBV29-1; j_call: TRBJ2-7; cdr3_nt: TGCAGCGTTGTCCGGGACAGGGGGTACGAGCAGTACTTC; cdr3_aa: CSVVRDRGYEQYF
clone_size: -; cdr3_length: 18; d_call: -; v_call: TRBV4-2; j_call: TRBJ2-7; cdr3_nt: TGTGCCAGCAGCCAAGATCAGATCGGAACGGGTGTCTCCTACGAGCAGTACTTC; cdr3_aa: CASSQDQIGTGVSYEQYF
clone_size: few; cdr3_length: 15; d_call: TRBD1; v_call: TRBV13; j_call: TRBJ2-7; cdr3_nt: TGTGCCAGCAGCCTCAGGGGACAGGGAACCTACGAGCAGTACTTC; cdr3_aa: CASSLRGQGTYEQYF
clone_size: -; cdr3_length: 16; d_call: -; v_call: TRBV4-1; j_call: TRBJ2-7; cdr3_nt: TGCGCCAGCAGCCAGGGCTTGGGGGTGAGCTCCTACGAGCAGTACTTC; cdr3_aa: CASSQGLGVSSYEQYF
clone_size: -; cdr3_length: 14; d_call: -; v_call: TRBV4-3; j_call: TRBJ1-6; cdr3_nt: TGCGCCAGCAGCCAAGATTCCAGGGACTCACCCCCCCACTTT; cdr3_aa: CASSQDSRDSPPHF
clone_size: -; cdr3_length: 13; d_call: TRBD2; v_call: TRBV5-5; j_call: TRBJ2-3; cdr3_nt: TGTGCCAGCAGCGAACTAGCGGGAGGTACGCAGTATTTT; cdr3_aa: CASSELAGGTQYF
clone_size: -; cdr3_length: 13; d_call: -; v_call: TRBV29-1; j_call: TRBJ1-5; cdr3_nt: TGCAGCGTTGACCCAGGGAACAATCAGCCCCAGCATTTT; cdr3_aa: CSVDPGNNQPQHF
clone_size: once; cdr3_length: 17; d_call: TRBD1; v_call: TRBV19; j_call: TRBJ2-4; cdr3_nt: TGTGCCAGTAGTCTACGACAGGGGGTGTCGTTTGGGGACATTCAGTACTTC; cdr3_aa: CASSLRQGVSFGDIQYF
clone_size: -; cdr3_length: 11; d_call: -; v_call: TRBV2; j_call: TRBJ2-7; cdr3_nt: TGTGCCAGCAGTGTGACAGGAGGGGAGTACTTC; cdr3_aa: CASSVTGGEYF
clone_size: -; cdr3_length: 17; d_call: -; v_call: TRBV4-2; j_call: TRBJ1-2; cdr3_nt: TGTGCCAGCAGCCAGGCCGACCGGGACGCATTGAACTATGGCTACACCTTC; cdr3_aa: CASSQADRDALNYGYTF
clone_size: -; cdr3_length: 20; d_call: TRBD2; v_call: TRBV11-3; j_call: TRBJ2-7; cdr3_nt: TGTGCCAGCAGCTCATTAGGCGGACTAGCGTCAACAGACTTCTACAATGAGCAGTACTTC; cdr3_aa: CASSSLGGLASTDFYNEQYF
clone_size: -; cdr3_length: 16; d_call: TRBD2; v_call: TRBV5-5; j_call: TRBJ2-2; cdr3_nt: TGTGCCAGCAGCTTCTTTATTAGCGGGAGCACCGGGGAGCTGTTTTTT; cdr3_aa: CASSFFISGSTGELFF
clone_size: -; cdr3_length: 15; d_call: TRBD2; v_call: TRBV7-2; j_call: TRBJ2-1; cdr3_nt: TGTGCCAGCAGCTCCTCTAGCGGGAACTACAATGAGCAGTTCTTC; cdr3_aa: CASSSSSGNYNEQFF
clone_size: few; cdr3_length: 14; d_call: -; v_call: TRBV18; j_call: TRBJ2-7; cdr3_nt: TGTGCCAGCTCATCCGGACAGCCTACCTACGAGCAGTACTTC; cdr3_aa: CASSSGQPTYEQYF
clone_size: many; cdr3_length: 14; d_call: -; v_call: TRBV7-2; j_call: TRBJ2-5; cdr3_nt: TGTGCCAGCAGCTTAGCCCCGGAGGGAGAGACCCAGTACTTC; cdr3_aa: CASSLAPEGETQYF
clone_size: -; cdr3_length: 14; d_call: -; v_call: TRBV24-1; j_call: TRBJ1-5; cdr3_nt: TGTGCCACCAGTGGTTTGGACTCCAATCAGCCCCAGCATTTT; cdr3_aa: CATSGLDSNQPQHF
clone_size: -; cdr3_length: 15; d_call: TRBD2; v_call: TRBV20-1; j_call: TRBJ2-3; cdr3_nt: TGCAGTGCTCATAGCGGGAGGGAACCCACAGATACGCAGTATTTT; cdr3_aa: CSAHSGREPTDTQYF
clone_size: -; cdr3_length: 16; d_call: TRBD1; v_call: TRBV28; j_call: TRBJ2-3; cdr3_nt: TGTGCCAGCAGTGATGGGGACAGGGGGCCCGTAAATACGCAGTATTTT; cdr3_aa: CASSDGDRGPVNTQYF
clone_size: -; cdr3_length: 16; d_call: TRBD2; v_call: TRBV5-5; j_call: TRBJ2-2; cdr3_nt: TGTGCCAGCAGCTTGGCAACTAGCGGGAGTACCGGGGAGCTGTTTTTT; cdr3_aa: CASSLATSGSTGELFF
clone_size: -; cdr3_length: 14; d_call: TRBD2; v_call: TRBV6-6; j_call: TRBJ2-1; cdr3_nt: TGTGCCAGCAGGTACTACGGGAGGCACAATGAGCAGTTCTTC; cdr3_aa: CASRYYGRHNEQFF
clone_size: -; cdr3_length: 14; d_call: -; v_call: TRBV5-1; j_call: TRBJ2-5; cdr3_nt: TGCGCCAGCAGCGTTGGGTCCAGGGGTGAGACCCAGTACTTC; cdr3_aa: CASSVGSRGETQYF
clone_size: -; cdr3_length: 15; d_call: -; v_call: TRBV7-3; j_call: TRBJ2-7; cdr3_nt: TGTACCAGCAGCTACTCAGGGGGGAATAACTACGAGCAGTACTTC; cdr3_aa: CTSSYSGGNNYEQYF
clone_size: few; cdr3_length: 16; d_call: -; v_call: TRBV24-1; j_call: TRBJ2-3; cdr3_nt: TGTGCCACCAGTGATCCGCGAATTTCGCTGGCGGATACGCAGTATTTT; cdr3_aa: CATSDPRISLADTQYF
clone_size: many; cdr3_length: 16; d_call: TRBD2; v_call: TRBV7-2; j_call: TRBJ2-7; cdr3_nt: TGTGCCAGCAGCTTATTTCTGGTACTAGCGATAAACGAGCAGTACTTC; cdr3_aa: CASSLFLVLAINEQYF
clone_size: -; cdr3_length: 12; d_call: -; v_call: TRBV7-2; j_call: TRBJ2-1; cdr3_nt: TGTGCCAGCAGCTTATGGAGGGCTGAGCAGTTCTTC; cdr3_aa: CASSLWRAEQFF
clone_size: few; cdr3_length: 15; d_call: TRBD1; v_call: TRBV5-1; j_call: TRBJ1-1; cdr3_nt: TGCGCCAGCAGCCCCCCAGGGGGCATGAACACTGAAGCTTTCTTT; cdr3_aa: CASSPPGGMNTEAFF
clone_size: -; cdr3_length: 14; d_call: -; v_call: TRBV7-2; j_call: TRBJ2-1; cdr3_nt: TGTGCCAGCAGCGTATACGGAACCCTCAATGAGCAGTTCTTC; cdr3_aa: CASSVYGTLNEQFF